The 19 T cell receptor beta chains reported below all come from one sample, sequenced in a study of post-analysis software for immune sequencing data. Built from TCR beta cDNA, the libraries had unique molecular identifiers in them. TCRdb reanalysed the PCR reads using MiXCR and keeps one entry per CDR3 protein. The sample includes 450,000 to 700,000 distinct CDR3 sequences, about 44% of them seen just once. Their antigens remain unidentified. Findings and caveats of the study: Elevated frequency relative to controls characterized roughly 5 TRBV segments in patients, TRBV5-6, TRBV5-1 and TRBV20-1 among them.

The sample taken for sequencing was blood. All receptors derive from a girl aged 5 to 17 with multiple sclerosis.

This clonotype was observed a handful of times. This rearrangement joins TRBV24-1 to TRBJ2-7; D might be TRBD2 (5 bases). The J call may be faulty, since TRBJ2-5 better matches the DNA end. CDR1 is KGHDR, CDR2 SFDVKD, per germline. The CDR3 consists of 15 residues. The CDR3 DNA sequence: TGTGCCACCAGTGATTTCCGAGAGGGTCGAGAGACCCAGTACTTC. Amino acid sequence: CATSDFREGRETQYF.

Here the CDR3 reads CASSEAGGYGYTF. The DNA for the CDR3 is TGTGCCAGCAGTGAGGCAGGGGGCTATGGCTACACCTTC. The V gene is TRBV6-1, the J gene TRBJ1-2, with 7 nucleotides matching TRBD1. V dropped 3 bases and J dropped 4; count of bases not matched to a gene: 2. Germline V gene data show CDR1 as MNHNS and CDR2 as SASEGT. The CDR3 sequence is 13 residues long.

This clonotype turned up a few times. V is TRBV4-1 and J is TRBJ2-5; 7 bases match TRBD2. The DNA end is a closer match to TRBJ2-7, so the J assignment may be wrong. Germline assignment: CDR1 MGHRA and CDR2 YSYEKL. The CDR3 is 15 amino acids. For the CDR3, the DNA is TGCGCCAGCAGACCTATAGTACGCGGGGAGGGCGAGCAGTACTTC. Amino acids: CASRPIVRGEGEQYF.

CDR3 sequence (DNA): TGTGCCAGCAGTGGAGACAGGATTGACAATGAGCAGTTCTTC. It encodes CASSGDRIDNEQFF. V and J are TRBV2 and TRBJ2-1, with D possibly being TRBD1 (6 bases). The length of the CDR3 is 14 residues. Germline V gene sequence: CDR1 SNHLY, CDR2 FYNNEI. V dropped 4 bases and J dropped 5 bases, with 12 bases sitting between them.

This chain connects TRBV6-5 to TRBJ1-2, with D perhaps TRBD1 (5 bases). CDR1 is MNHEY and CDR2 is SVGAGI in the germline V gene. CDR3 length: 13 residues. Trimming removed 0 bases from V and 8 bases from J, with 10 bases in between. CDR3 region: CASSYSPGPGYTF. CDR3 bases: TGTGCCAGCAGTTACTCTCCAGGGCCCGGCTACACCTTC.

This clonotype was picked up a small number of times. CDR3 coding DNA: TGTGCCAGCAGTTACCTGCAGGGGACAGAAGAGACCCAGTACTTC. Encoded protein: CASSYLQGTEETQYF. V usage is TRBV6-5 and J usage is TRBJ2-7, with 7 bases aligning to TRBD1. The J call may be wrong; the DNA end is better matched by TRBJ2-5. The CDR3 covers 15 residues. CDR1 is MNHEY and CDR2 is SVGAGI in the germline V gene.

The genes are TRBV20-1 and TRBJ2-5; 13 bases map to TRBD2. V lost 6 bases, J lost 5 bases, and 12 bases stayed unmatched. CDR1 is DFQATT and CDR2 is SNEGSKA in the germline V gene (reference sequence). The CDR3 covers 16 residues. The CDR3: CSAQGLAGRTSETQYF. In DNA, the CDR3 is TGCAGTGCCCAGGGACTAGCGGGGAGGACCTCGGAGACCCAGTACTTC.

This clonotype was seen only a few times. The chain joins TRBV7-9 to TRBJ1-2; D perhaps matches TRBD1 (5 bases). The CDR3 covers 12 residues. With 4 bases removed from V and 8 bases from J, the gap between germline ends came to 11 bases. Germline CDR1 is SEHNR and CDR2 is FQNEAQ (reference sequence). DNA for the CDR3: TGTGCCAGCAGCTCCGGACAACAAGGCTACACCTTC. Translation: CASSSGQQGYTF.

This chain uses TRBV6-5 with TRBJ2-3, with D perhaps TRBD1 (5 bases). CDR1 and CDR2 (germline): MNHEY, SVGAGI. The CDR3 length is 15 residues. V dropped 2 bases and J dropped 4 bases, with 13 bases sitting between them. CDR3 DNA sequence: TGTGCCAGCAGTTACGATCCGTGGGGCGCAGATACGCAGTATTTT. Amino acid sequence: CASSYDPWGADTQYF.

The V and J genes are TRBV3-1 and TRBJ2-3; TRBD2 aligns across 10 bases. V lost 3 bases and J lost 5; bases outside the gene matches: 2. Germline V gene data show CDR1 as LGHDT and CDR2 as YNNKEL (reference sequence). The CDR3 totals 14 residues. The CDR3 sequence is CASSHGLAVDTQYF. DNA of the CDR3: TGTGCCAGCAGCCATGGACTAGCGGTAGATACGCAGTATTTT.

This clonotype turned up a few times. The rearrangement joins TRBV29-1 to TRBJ2-1, with TRBD1 matching 7 bases. Germline CDR1 and CDR2: SQVTM and ANQGSEA. Unmatched junction bases numbered 3, after V lost 1 base and J lost 0 bases. CDR3 length: 15 amino acids. The CDR3 loop reads CSVEGGTASYNEQFF. CDR3 in DNA: TGCAGCGTTGAAGGGGGGACAGCCTCCTACAATGAGCAGTTCTTC.

This clonotype was detected a few times. The gene calls are TRBV2 and TRBJ1-2; D might be TRBD1 (6 bases). From germline, CDR1 is SNHLY and CDR2 FYNNEI. Trimming removed 8 bases from V and 1 base from J, with 14 bases in between. The CDR3 loop spans 14 amino acids. In DNA, the CDR3 is TGTGCCAGCGTATTGATGGACAGTAACTATGGCTACACCTTC. Its translation: CASVLMDSNYGYTF.

The rearrangement uses TRBV25-1 and TRBJ1-2, with 9 bases that match TRBD1. CDR1 and CDR2 from the germline V gene are MGHDK and SYGVNS. The ends lost 3 bases at V and 7 bases at J; junction bases unmatched: 9. The CDR3 runs to 15 residues. CDR3 sequence: CASSDPGTGPSGYTF. The CDR3 DNA is TGTGCCAGCAGTGATCCCGGGACAGGGCCTAGTGGCTACACCTTC.

This clonotype was picked up a small number of times. The chain links TRBV29-1 to TRBJ2-2; D call uncertain. This CDR3 is 13 amino acids long. Trimming removed 3 bases at V and 4 bases at J, with 9 bases between. In germline, CDR1 is SQVTM, CDR2 ANQGSEA. The CDR3 protein is CSVENICTGELFF. The CDR3 nucleotides read TGCAGCGTTGAGAATATCTGCACCGGGGAGCTGTTTTTT.

The rearrangement uses TRBV12-3 or TRBV12-4 and TRBJ2-2; D not certain. The CDR3 consists of 13 residues. Trimming removed 5 bases from V and 0 bases from J, with 4 bases in between. CDR3 residues: CASSPPNTGELFF. The CDR3 region has the DNA TGTGCCAGCAGTCCGCCGAACACCGGGGAGCTGTTTTTT.

This clonotype was found a few times. The chain employs TRBV7-9 and TRBJ1-2; 7 bases fit TRBD1. The ends lost 7 bases at V and 8 bases at J; junction bases unmatched: 13. Germline V CDR1 and CDR2: SEHNR, FQNEAQ (reference sequence). The CDR3 extends over 14 amino acids. The CDR3 region is CASTPTGKGRGYTF. The CDR3 coding sequence is TGTGCCAGCACCCCGACAGGGAAAGGGCGAGGCTACACCTTC.

Regarding this clonotype: The germline gene is not matched at one end of the junction; a read error may be the cause. The CDR3 coding sequence is TGCGCCAGCAGCCAAGACTATCGGACAGCTAGCAATCAGTCCCAGCATTTT. Its translation is CASSQDYRTASNQSQHF. The chain links TRBV4-1 to TRBJ1-5; D might be TRBD1 (6 bases). Germline-derived CDR1 and CDR2 are MGHRA and YSYEKL. This CDR3 has 17 residues.

This clonotype appeared a few times. V gene TRBV15 combines with J gene TRBJ2-3; D may be TRBD1 or TRBD2 (5 bases each). V lost 0 bases and J 0 bases, leaving 16 bases between the germline ends. Germline assignment: CDR1 LNHNV and CDR2 YYDKDF (reference sequence). The CDR3 has 18 residues. Here the CDR3 reads CATSRDTGGRSSTDTQYF. In DNA, the CDR3 is TGTGCCACCAGCAGAGATACTGGGGGTCGATCTAGCACAGATACGCAGTATTTT.

This chain uses TRBV20-1 with TRBJ2-1; D perhaps matches TRBD1 (5 bases). CDR1 is DFQATT, CDR2 SNEGSKA, per germline (reference sequence). The CDR3 extends over 14 amino acids. Between the trimmed V and J ends, which lost 3 bases and 9 bases, there was a span of 18 bases. The CDR3 sequence: CSASRQGISGEQFF. The CDR3 DNA reads TGCAGTGCTAGCCGGCAGGGCATTTCCGGTGAGCAGTTCTTC.